One and the same sample provided the 21 T cell receptor beta chains below, sequenced in a study of blood T cell repertoires in COVID-19 (dated by TCRdb to the early 2020s). Libraries came from the immunoSEQ multiplex PCR assay. This immuneACCESS table, as held by TCRdb, lists in-frame sequences with V and J called but not all clones. Of the missing ones, under half trace to an unresolved V gene in checked studies; the others have no known cause. The sample table shows some 240,000 clones, and 80% to 90% are seen once. The ten largest clones represent roughly 4% of the sample. The sample consisted of PBMCs or T cells enriched from blood (not recorded which). These receptors were collected from a man aged 25 to 40 with acute COVID-19.

V gene TRBV15 combines with J gene TRBJ1-1; 12 nucleotides agree with TRBD1. The germline CDR1 and CDR2 sequences are LNHNV and YYDKDF (reference sequence). The CDR3 has 17 residues. V was clipped by 1 base and J by 1 base; unmatched bases: 4. CDR3 sequence (DNA): TGTGCCACCAGCAGAGGGGACAGGGGGCGGTGGAACACTGAAGCTTTCTTT. Translation gives CATSRGDRGRWNTEAFF.

A single count supports this clone. The J gene is TRBJ2-3, the V gene TRBV4-1; weak D call: TRBD2 (6 bases). This CDR3 region has 15 residues. V lost 5 bases and J lost 0, with 12 bases in between. In germline, CDR1 is MGHRA, CDR2 YSYEKL. CDR3 bases: TGCGCCAGCAGCAGCATGGGGGGAAGCACAGATACGCAGTATTTT. It yields the protein CASSSMGGSTDTQYF.

The chain couples TRBV6-5 to TRBJ2-1, with 9 bases lining up with TRBD1. The CDR3 consists of 15 residues. J gave up 7 bases and V 6 bases, and 10 bases lay outside the gene matches. Germline CDR1 reads MNHEY; CDR2 reads SVGAGI. The CDR3 here is CASRTGGGGSNEQFF. CDR3 nucleotides: TGTGCCAGCAGAACAGGGGGCGGGGGATCTAATGAGCAGTTCTTC.

The chain is built from TRBV7-2 and TRBJ1-6; 12 bases fit TRBD1. Germline assignment: CDR1 SGHTA and CDR2 FQGNSA. Trimming at V came to 1 base and at J to 9 bases, leaving 1 base not matched to a gene. The CDR3 has 15 residues. In nucleotides, the CDR3 is TGTGCCAGCAGCTTAGAGGGACAGGGGGCTTCACCCCTCCACTTT. It specifies CASSLEGQGASPLHF.

The chain couples TRBV18 to TRBJ1-1; D might be TRBD1 (5 bases). Germline lookup yields CDR1 KGHSH and CDR2 LQKENI. The CDR3 totals 16 residues. Trimming pared 0 bases from V and 2 bases from J, leaving 13 bases between. The CDR3 loop reads CASSPPLGLTNTEAFF. In nucleotides, the CDR3 is TGTGCCAGCTCACCACCGTTGGGGCTTACCAACACTGAAGCTTTCTTT.

The J gene is TRBJ2-5, the V gene TRBV27, with TRBD1 matching 8 bases. V was pared by 6 bases and J by 7 bases, with 16 bases of the junction left unmatched. Germline values: CDR1 MNHEY, CDR2 SMNVEV (reference sequence). The CDR3 covers 16 residues. The CDR3 DNA reads as TGTGCCAGCAGCCCGGCCCCGGACAGGGAGAGTGCGACCCAGTACTTC. Translated: CASSPAPDRESATQYF.

This CDR3 reads CASSLEQPLNTGELFF. The DNA for the CDR3 is TGTGCCAGCAGCTTAGAACAGCCCCTGAACACCGGGGAGCTGTTTTTT. V gene TRBV11-2 combines with J gene TRBJ2-2, with D hard to call. V shed 0 bases and J shed 1 base, with 9 bases lying between them. Germline values: CDR1 SGHAT, CDR2 FQNNGV. CDR3 length equals 16 residues.

Regarding this clone: Germline is not matched at one junction end, which may reflect a read error. The chain uses TRBV5-1 and TRBJ1-2; D ambiguous. Germline V gene data show CDR1 as SGHRS and CDR2 as YFSETQ. The CDR3 totals 14 residues. The CDR3 coding sequence is TGTGCCAGCAGCTTGGGGTTAGCAGACTATGGCTACACCTTC. It specifies CASSLGLADYGYTF.

The chain combines TRBV6-5 with TRBJ1-1; tentative D call: TRBD1 (5 bases). Per germline, CDR1 MNHEY and CDR2 SVGAGI. The ends were cut back, 6 bases at V and 0 bases at J, with 14 bases in the middle. The CDR3 length is 15 residues. The DNA for the CDR3 is TGTGCCAGCAGCCCAGGGCCGAATATGAACACTGAAGCTTTCTTT. Translated, it gives CASSPGPNMNTEAFF.

The chain uses TRBV28 and TRBJ1-1; D is undetermined. The CDR3 is 12 amino acids. With 2 bases removed from V and 10 bases from J, the gap between germline ends came to 11 bases. Germline V lookup: CDR1 MDHEN, CDR2 SYDVKM. CDR3 in amino acids: CASSLRYPPAFF. The CDR3 DNA reads as TGTGCCAGCAGTTTACGCTACCCTCCAGCTTTCTTT. The full variable domain, rest sourced from reference TRBV28 and TRBJ1-1, is DVKVTQSSRYLVKRTGEKVFLECVQDMDHENMFWYRQDPGLGLRLIYFSYDVKMKEKGDIPEGYSVSREKKERFSLILESASTNQTSMYLCASSLRYPPAFFGQGTRLTVV.

CDR3 region: CASSRVEGYDTEAFF. The CDR3 DNA reads TGTGCCAGCAGCCGGGTGGAGGGGTACGACACTGAAGCTTTCTTT. The V call is TRBV5-4, the J call TRBJ1-1; weak D call: TRBD1 (5 bases). The CDR3 loop spans 15 amino acids. The germline V gene encodes CDR1 SGHNT and CDR2 YYREEE (reference sequence). The ends were cut back, 4 bases at V and 3 bases at J, with 16 bases in the middle. Combining the CDR3 with reference TRBV5-4 and TRBJ1-1 gives the whole variable domain ETGVTQSPTHLIKTRGQQVTLRCSSQSGHNTVSWYQQALGQGPQFIFQYYREEENGRGNFPPRFSGLQFPNYSSELNVNALELDDSALYLCASSRVEGYDTEAFFGQGTRLTVV.

The chain links TRBV4-1 to TRBJ1-6; 7 nucleotides line up with TRBD1. Germline CDR1 MGHRA, CDR2 YSYEKL. The CDR3 consists of 15 residues. V trimming: 6 bases; J trimming: 5 bases; junction bases outside the gene matches: 7. CDR3: CASSKSGQDNSPLHF. CDR3 in DNA: TGCGCCAGCAGTAAAAGCGGACAGGATAATTCACCCCTCCACTTT.

In this sample, this clone turned up once. The genes are TRBV30 and TRBJ2-2; the match to TRBD2 covers 7 bases. The V gene end was trimmed by 3 bases and the J gene end by 0 bases; junction bases not matched to a gene: 4. CDR1 is GTSNPN, CDR2 SVGIG, per germline (reference sequence). The CDR3 is made up of 15 amino acids. For the CDR3, the DNA is TGTGCCTGGAGGAGGGGAGGGGCGAACACCGGGGAGCTGTTTTTT. It encodes CAWRRGGANTGELFF. The entire variable domain, with the rest obtained from reference TRBV30 and TRBJ2-2, is as follows: SQTIHQWPATLVQPVGSPLSLECTVEGTSNPNLYWYRQAAGRGLQLLFYSVGIGQISSEVPQNLSASRPQDRQFILSSKKLLLSDSGFYLCAWRRGGANTGELFFGEGSRLTVL.

In this sample, this clone turned up a few times. The V call is TRBV18, the J call TRBJ1-1, with TRBD1 matching 11 bases. The length of the CDR3 is 16 residues. J was trimmed by 0 bases and V by 6 bases; bases with no gene match: 6. Germline V lookup: CDR1 KGHSH, CDR2 LQKENI. The CDR3 loop reads CASSHRDRGLNTEAFF. The CDR3 coding sequence is TGTGCCAGCTCGCACCGGGACAGGGGGTTGAACACTGAAGCTTTCTTT.

The rearrangement links TRBV6-5 to TRBJ2-3; D ambiguous. Germline CDR1 reads MNHEY; CDR2 reads SVGAGI. V lost 7 bases, J lost 1 base, and 12 bases lay in between. The CDR3 contains 14 residues. The CDR3 region is CASTAVHGTDTQYF. In DNA, the CDR3 is TGTGCCAGCACTGCGGTCCATGGCACAGATACGCAGTATTTT.

The chain carries TRBV11-2 and TRBJ2-1; TRBD1 aligns across 8 bases. The CDR3 has 14 residues. V shed 5 bases, J shed 8 bases, and the junction held 8 bases outside the gene matches. Germline lookup yields CDR1 SGHAT and CDR2 FQNNGV. CDR3 DNA sequence: TGTGCCAGCAGCCTCGGACAGGGTCGGCATGAGCAGTTCTTC. It specifies CASSLGQGRHEQFF.

V usage is TRBV24-1 and J usage is TRBJ2-5; tentatively, D is TRBD1 (6 bases). CDR1 and CDR2 from the germline V gene are KGHDR and SFDVKD. With 7 bases removed from V and 4 bases from J, the gap between germline ends came to 9 bases. CDR3 length: 12 residues. The CDR3 bases are TGTGCCACCAGCCAGGGGTTAGAGACCCAGTACTTC. This gives the protein CATSQGLETQYF.

V and J are TRBV27 and TRBJ2-1; 11 nucleotides match TRBD2. The CDR3 length is 15 residues. In germline, CDR1 is MNHEY, CDR2 SMNVEV (reference sequence). The V and J ends lost 5 bases and 6 bases, in that order; junction bases with no gene match: 6. The CDR3 protein is CASSGVSGRVNEQFF. DNA for the CDR3: TGTGCCAGCAGTGGGGTTAGCGGGAGGGTCAATGAGCAGTTCTTC.

The rearrangement uses TRBV9 and TRBJ1-2; D not certain. The germline V gene has CDR1 SGDLS and CDR2 YYNGEE. This CDR3 is built from 15 residues. V shed 2 bases and J shed 0 bases, with 11 bases lying between them. CDR3 sequence (DNA): TGTGCCAGCAGCGTCAGTGTGGGCCCTAACTATGGCTACACCTTC. It codes for CASSVSVGPNYGYTF. The entire variable domain, with the rest obtained from reference TRBV9 and TRBJ1-2, is as follows: DSGVTQTPKHLITATGQRVTLRCSPRSGDLSVYWYQQSLDQGLQFLIQYYNGEERAKGNILERFSAQQFPDLHSELNLSSLELGDSALYFCASSVSVGPNYGYTFGSGTRLTVV.

This clone was seen a handful of times. The chain recombines TRBV21-1 with TRBJ1-5; TRBD1, as called in the table, went unchecked against the DNA. TRBV21-1 is noted as a pseudogene. The CDR3 is 17 amino acids. CDR3 DNA sequence: TGTGCCAGCAGCAAAGTTCAGGGGGCAGGTAGCAATCAGCCCCAGCATTTT. This codes for CASSKVQGAGSNQPQHF.

The chain couples TRBV28 to TRBJ2-1; TRBD1 might be the D (5 bases). CDR1 is MDHEN, CDR2 SYDVKM, per germline. The CDR3 runs 15 residues. V was pared by 6 bases and J by 9 bases, with 21 bases between. CDR3 bases: TGTGCCAGCAGCTCAACCGGGTCACAGGCTTTTGAGCAGTTCTTC. Amino acids: CASSSTGSQAFEQFF. The full variable domain, rest sourced from reference TRBV28 and TRBJ2-1, is DVKVTQSSRYLVKRTGEKVFLECVQDMDHENMFWYRQDPGLGLRLIYFSYDVKMKEKGDIPEGYSVSREKKERFSLILESASTNQTSMYLCASSSTGSQAFEQFFGPGTRLTVL.